One T cell receptor beta chain is described in this entry. Its antigen is still unknown. Base quality data are lacking; no much larger clone is found one base away. The immunoSEQ Assay, a bias-controlled multiplex PCR, was used to amplify TCRbeta CDR3 regions from genomic DNA. In the paper's pipeline: The number of nucleated cells in each sample was estimated by amplification of reference gene primers within the assay. To quantify the absolute abundance of each unique TCRbeta CDR3 rearrangement, sequence reads were collapsed and filtered. For each sample, productive Simpson clonality was calculated as the square root of Simpson's diversity index across productive rearrangements. Drawn from immuneACCESS, this table holds only the in-frame rearrangements with V and J called that TCRdb kept. Clones are partly lost; checked studies trace under half to an unresolved V gene and leave the rest unexplained. V, J and clone size are taken as reported in that table, and D and trimming were inferred from the DNA itself. The sample data list about 230,000 clones, and around 83% of these were observed just once. About 7.4% of the sample goes to the ten largest clones.

This sample was included in a study of blood T cell repertoires in COVID-19 (dated by TCRdb to about 2020). Broadly, across the study: Samples covering the acute and convalescent phases of COVID-19 were provided by collaborators in the United States, Italy and Spain. The material from the prospective study consisted of cDNA or gDNA derived from T cells, B-cell-depleted T cells, or PBMCs. Subjects who had been exposed to COVID-19, were actively infected with it, or had recovered from it provided the deeply sampled blood TCRbeta repertoires that made up the dataset. A freely available public database, intended as a resource for researchers studying the immune response to SARS-CoV-2, is where the repertoires were released. Samples came from the ongoing ImmuneRACE study (first 160 participants) plus 1,254 subjects from 6 global collaborators. The sample metadata nearly always contained a de-identified subject ID, COVID-19 status, age in years and sex. Where HLA class I and class II types were available, the types were taken from metadata supplied by the sample provider, not from assay-based typing. What the research found in general, with its limitations: Clinical and demographic metadata were provided uncurated, with the amount varying by source and participant.

The CDR3 holds 16 amino acids from the cysteine to the phenylalanine. The read is trimmed to its CDR3 DNA, 48 bases read in frame from base 1. Via the germline V gene, CDR1 is MNHEY and CDR2 SVGEGT. The V and J ends are trimmed by 4 bases and 0 bases, leaving 10 bases between them. Each collaborating institution followed its own protocols to collect whole blood in K2EDTA tubes. For TCRbeta analysis, collaborator samples were shipped as frozen whole blood, as isolated PBMCs, or as DNA extracted from either sample type. Sequencing was done on a sample of peripheral blood. The chain was built from TRBV6-2 or TRBV6-3 and TRBJ2-6, with no reliable assignment of the D segment. This clonotype was sampled from a woman aged 50 to 60 with acute or convalescent COVID-19. The CDR3 here reads CASSFHPGSGANVLTF. In nucleotide form, the sequence is TGTGCCAGCAGTTTCCACCCAGGCTCTGGGGCCAACGTCCTGACTTTC.